This TCR beta chain stems from a study of OX40 agonist ivuxolimab in advanced cancers. Background on the study: Age averaged about 66 years (range roughly 23 to 79), and around 78% were male.

The repertoire was sequenced with immunoSEQ multiplex PCR; TCRdb's copy has only in-frame clones and lacks some. The profile shows around 83,000 clones, about 81% of them singletons. Germline CDR1 reads SGHRS; CDR2 reads YFSETQ. V shed 0 bases and J 7 bases; nucleotides not matched to a gene: 8. The CDR3 is made up of 16 amino acids. The sample consisted of CD4+ or CD8+ T cells sorted from blood, taken in a trial of the OX40 agonist ivuxolimab. The chain uses TRBV5-1 and TRBJ1-4; 8 nucleotides agree with TRBD1. The origin of this receptor is an adult with an advanced solid tumor such as melanoma, head and neck, liver or kidney cancer. Here the CDR3 DNA reads TGCGCCAGCAGCTTGGGACAGGGGACGATTGTTGAAAAACTGTTTTTT. Its translation: CASSLGQGTIVEKLFF.